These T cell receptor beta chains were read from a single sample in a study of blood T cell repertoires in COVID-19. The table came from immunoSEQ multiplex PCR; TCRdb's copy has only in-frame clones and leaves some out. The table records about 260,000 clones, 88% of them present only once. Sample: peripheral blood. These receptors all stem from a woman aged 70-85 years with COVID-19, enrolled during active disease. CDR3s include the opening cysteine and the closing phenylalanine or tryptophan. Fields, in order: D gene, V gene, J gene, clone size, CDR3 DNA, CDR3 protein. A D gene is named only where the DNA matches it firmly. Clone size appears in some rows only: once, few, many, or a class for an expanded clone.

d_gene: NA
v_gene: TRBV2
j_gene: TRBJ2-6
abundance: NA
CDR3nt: TGTGCCAGCAGTATGCAACAGGGTGCCGGGGCCAACGTCCTGACTTTC
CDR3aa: CASSMQQGAGANVLTF

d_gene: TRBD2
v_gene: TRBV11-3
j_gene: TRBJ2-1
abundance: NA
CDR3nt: TGTGCCAGCAGCCCGGGACTAGCGGGAAACAATGAGCAGTTCTTC
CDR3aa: CASSPGLAGNNEQFF

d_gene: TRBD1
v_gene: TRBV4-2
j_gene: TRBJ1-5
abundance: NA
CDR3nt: TGTGCCAGCAGCTCACGGACAGGGGAGTCTCCCCAGCATTTT
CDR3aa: CASSSRTGESPQHF

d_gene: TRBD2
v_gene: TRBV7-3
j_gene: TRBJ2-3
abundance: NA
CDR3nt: TGTGCCAGCAGCTTAATCGGTCGGGAGGTGGCAGATACGCAGTATTTT
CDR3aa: CASSLIGREVADTQYF

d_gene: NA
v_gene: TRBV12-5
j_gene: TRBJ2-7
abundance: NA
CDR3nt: TGTGCTAGTGTGGAGGGCTACGAGCAGTACTTC
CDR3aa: CASVEGYEQYF

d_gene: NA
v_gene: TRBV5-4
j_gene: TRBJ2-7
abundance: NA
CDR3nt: TGTGCCAGCAGCTTCGGGTACGAGCAGTACTTC
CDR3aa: CASSFGYEQYF

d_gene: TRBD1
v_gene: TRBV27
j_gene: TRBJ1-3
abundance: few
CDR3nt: TGTGCCAGCAGCAGGACAGGGGACCCTGGAAACACCATATATTTT
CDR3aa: CASSRTGDPGNTIYF

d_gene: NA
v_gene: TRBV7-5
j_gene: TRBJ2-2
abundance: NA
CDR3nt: TGTGCCAGAAGCCACCATTCCCTCTACATAATCACTACGAACACCGGGGAGCTGTTTTTT
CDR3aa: CARSHHSLYIITTNTGELFF

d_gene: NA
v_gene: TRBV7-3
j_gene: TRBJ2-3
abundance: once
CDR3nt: TGTGCCAGCAGCTTAGGCCCAAGCACAGATACGCAGTATTTT
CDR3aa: CASSLGPSTDTQYF

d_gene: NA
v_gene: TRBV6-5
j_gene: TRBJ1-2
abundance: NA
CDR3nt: TGTGCCAGCACCAGGGGCAAACAAGCTAACTATGGCTACACCTTC
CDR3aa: CASTRGKQANYGYTF

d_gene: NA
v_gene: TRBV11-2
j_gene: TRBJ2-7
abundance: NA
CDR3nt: TGTGCCAGCAGCTTAGTAACCCTAGAGCAGTACTTC
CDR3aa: CASSLVTLEQYF

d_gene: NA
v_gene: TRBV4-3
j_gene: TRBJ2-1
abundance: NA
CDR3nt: TGCGCCAGCAGCCAAGATAGCCTAGCCTACAATGAGCAGTTCTTC
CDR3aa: CASSQDSLAYNEQFF

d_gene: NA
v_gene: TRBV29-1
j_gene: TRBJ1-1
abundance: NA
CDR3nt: TGCAGCGTTGAAGGAACTGCGGACACTGAAGCTTTCTTT
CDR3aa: CSVEGTADTEAFF

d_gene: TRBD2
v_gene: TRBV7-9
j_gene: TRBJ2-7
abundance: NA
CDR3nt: TGTGCCAGCAGCATGACTAGCGGCTACGAGCAGTACTTC
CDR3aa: CASSMTSGYEQYF

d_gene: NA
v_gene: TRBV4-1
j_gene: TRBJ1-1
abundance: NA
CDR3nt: TGCGCCAGCAGAGACTATCGTACCCCTGAAGCTTTCTTT
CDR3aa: CASRDYRTPEAFF

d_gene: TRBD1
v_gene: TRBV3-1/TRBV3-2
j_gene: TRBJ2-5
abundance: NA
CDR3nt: TGTGCCAGCAGCCACACCAGGACAGGCCGCGAGACCCAGTACTTC
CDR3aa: CASSHTRTGRETQYF

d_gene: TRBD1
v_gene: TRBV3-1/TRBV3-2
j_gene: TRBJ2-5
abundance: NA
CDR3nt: TGTGCCACCTCCGCCAGGGGGCAGGAGACCCAGTACTTC
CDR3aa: CATSARGQETQYF

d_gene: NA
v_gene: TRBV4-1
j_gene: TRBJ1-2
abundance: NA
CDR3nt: TGCGCCAGCAGCCCCCAACAGGGAATAGACTATGGCTACACCTTC
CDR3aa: CASSPQQGIDYGYTF

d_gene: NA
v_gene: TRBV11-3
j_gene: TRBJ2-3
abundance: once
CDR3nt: TGTGCCAGCAGCCCGATCGCGGTCCCAAAAAAAAGCACAGATACGCAGTATTTT
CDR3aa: CASSPIAVPKKSTDTQYF

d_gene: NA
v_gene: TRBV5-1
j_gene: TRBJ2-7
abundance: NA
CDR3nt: TGCGCCAGCAGCTATGAGGTGAACTACGAGCAGTACTTC
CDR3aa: CASSYEVNYEQYF

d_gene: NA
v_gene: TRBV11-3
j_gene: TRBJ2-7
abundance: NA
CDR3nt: TGTGCCAGCAGCTTAGATTCGGCAGGGGGGTCCTACGAGCAGTACTTC
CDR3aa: CASSLDSAGGSYEQYF

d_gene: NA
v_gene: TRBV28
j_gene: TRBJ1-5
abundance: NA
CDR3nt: TGTGCCAGCAGTTTATTGAGTCAGCCCCAGCATTTT
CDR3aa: CASSLLSQPQHF

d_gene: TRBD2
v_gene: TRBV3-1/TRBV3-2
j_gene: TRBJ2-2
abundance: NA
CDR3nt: TGTGCCAGCAGCCCGAGGACTAGCGCCCAGGGGGAGCTGTTTTTT
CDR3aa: CASSPRTSAQGELFF

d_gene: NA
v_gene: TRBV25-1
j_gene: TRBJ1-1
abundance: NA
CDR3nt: TGTGCCAGCAGGTCTATCGGGGAATCCACTGAAGCTTTCTTT
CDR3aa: CASRSIGESTEAFF

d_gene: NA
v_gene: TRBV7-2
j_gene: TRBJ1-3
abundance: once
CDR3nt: TGTGCCAGCAGCTTAGCGGGACACCGAGAGGACACCATATATTTT
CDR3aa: CASSLAGHREDTIYF

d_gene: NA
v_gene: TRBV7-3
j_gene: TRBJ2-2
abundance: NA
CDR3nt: TGTGCCAGCAGCTTTAATGGAGGGAACACCGGGGAGCTGTTTTTT
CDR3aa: CASSFNGGNTGELFF

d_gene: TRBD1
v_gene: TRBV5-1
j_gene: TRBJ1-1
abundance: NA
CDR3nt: TGCGCCAGCAGCCGCGGACAGGGGAACACTGAAGCTTTCTTT
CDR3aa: CASSRGQGNTEAFF

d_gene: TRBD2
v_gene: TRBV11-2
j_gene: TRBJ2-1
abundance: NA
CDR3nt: TGTGCCAGCCAAGAAGGACTAGCGGGTCACAATGAGCAGTTCTTC
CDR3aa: CASQEGLAGHNEQFF

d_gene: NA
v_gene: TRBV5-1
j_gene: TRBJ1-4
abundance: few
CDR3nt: TGCGCCAGCAGCTTAAGGGGAGGAACTAATGAAAAACTGTTTTTT
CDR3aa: CASSLRGGTNEKLFF

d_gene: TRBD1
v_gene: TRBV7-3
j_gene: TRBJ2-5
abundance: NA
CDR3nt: TGTGCCAGCAGCTCGGGACAGGGATACCAAGAGACCCAGTACTTC
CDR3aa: CASSSGQGYQETQYF

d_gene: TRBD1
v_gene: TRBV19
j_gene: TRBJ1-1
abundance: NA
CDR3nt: TGTGCCAGTAGTCCCAGGACAGGGCGAGAAGCTTTCTTT
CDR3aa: CASSPRTGREAFF

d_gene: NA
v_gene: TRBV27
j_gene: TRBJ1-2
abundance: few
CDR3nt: TGTGCCGCAGGCCCGATTCAAGCTAACTATGGCTACACCTTC
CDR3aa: CAAGPIQANYGYTF

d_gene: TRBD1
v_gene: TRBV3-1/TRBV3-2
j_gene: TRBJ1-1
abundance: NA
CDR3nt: TGTGCCAGCAGCCAAGCAAGGGGGCACACTGAAGCTTTCTTT
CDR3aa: CASSQARGHTEAFF

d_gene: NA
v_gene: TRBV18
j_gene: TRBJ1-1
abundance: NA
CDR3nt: TGTGCCAGCTCACCACCCGTACAAATTAACACTGAAGCTTTCTTT
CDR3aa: CASSPPVQINTEAFF

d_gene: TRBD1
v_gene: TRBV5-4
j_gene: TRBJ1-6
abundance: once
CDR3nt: TGTGCCAGCAGCGCGCCCGGGACAGGGGATTCACCCCTCCACTTT
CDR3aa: CASSAPGTGDSPLHF

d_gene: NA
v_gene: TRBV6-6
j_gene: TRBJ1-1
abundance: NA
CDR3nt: TGTGCCAGCAGTTCGACATCGAACACTGAAGCTTTCTTT
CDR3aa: CASSSTSNTEAFF

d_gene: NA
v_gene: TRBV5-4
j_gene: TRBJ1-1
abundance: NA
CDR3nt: TGTGCCAGCAGCTTAGACACCTTGGGCACTGAAGCTTTCTTT
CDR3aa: CASSLDTLGTEAFF

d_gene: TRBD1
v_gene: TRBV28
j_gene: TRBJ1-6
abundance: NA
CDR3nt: TGTGCCAGCAGTTTGCCCAGGACAGGGGACCGCAAGGATCTCCTCCACTTT
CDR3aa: CASSLPRTGDRKDLLHF

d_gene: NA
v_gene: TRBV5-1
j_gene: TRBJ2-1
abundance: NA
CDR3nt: TGCGCCAGCAGCCAGACGGAACAGGGGCAGTTCTTC
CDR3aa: CASSQTEQGQFF

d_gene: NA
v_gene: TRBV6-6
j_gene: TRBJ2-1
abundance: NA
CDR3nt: TGTGCCAGCAGTTACTCGAACAGGGTAGACAATGAGCAGTTCTTC
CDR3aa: CASSYSNRVDNEQFF